Below, 15 T cell receptor beta chains from the same sample are listed, as sequenced in a study of T cell responses to AZD1222 COVID-19 vaccine. The table came from immunoSEQ multiplex PCR; TCRdb's copy has only in-frame clones and leaves some out. In the table there are 150,000 to 200,000 clones, 85% to 95% of which are singletons. The specimen was peripheral blood, collected on day 0 of AZD1222 vaccination. The receptors were sampled from an adult in good health.

The V call is TRBV7-2, the J call TRBJ2-1; TRBD2 matches at 7 bases. The CDR3 is 15 residues long. Germline assignment: CDR1 SGHTA and CDR2 FQGNSA. V lost 7 bases, J lost 4 bases, and 10 bases stayed unmatched. The CDR3 DNA sequence: TGTGCCAGCATTACCGGGACTACCCATTACAATGAGCAGTTCTTC. Encoded protein: CASITGTTHYNEQFF.

V usage is TRBV18 and J usage is TRBJ2-5; 9 nucleotides align to TRBD1. The ends lost 3 bases at V and 5 bases at J; junction bases unmatched: 4. CDR1 is KGHSH, CDR2 LQKENI, per germline. The CDR3 is 14 residues long. CDR3 bases: TGTGCCAGCTCACCGGGACAGGGTGGGGAGACCCAGTACTTC. Its translation: CASSPGQGGETQYF.

This chain joins TRBV24-1 and TRBJ2-2; D gene unclear. Germline CDR1 reads KGHDR; CDR2 reads SFDVKD. V shed 1 base and J shed 0 bases, with 2 bases lying between them. The CDR3 has 14 residues. The CDR3 spells CATSDLPNTGELFF. CDR3 nucleotides: TGTGCCACCAGTGATTTACCGAACACCGGGGAGCTGTTTTTT.

The chain links TRBV7-9 to TRBJ1-2; possibly TRBD1 for D (6 bases). From germline, CDR1 is SEHNR and CDR2 FQNEAQ (reference sequence). The CDR3 has 14 amino acids. With 4 bases removed from V and 4 bases from J, the gap between germline ends came to 13 bases. The DNA for the CDR3 is TGTGCCAGCAGCTCTGGACAGAGAGTCTATGGCTACACCTTC. This codes for CASSSGQRVYGYTF. Based on the CDR3 plus reference TRBV7-9 and TRBJ1-2, the full variable domain is DTGVSQNPRHKITKRGQNVTFRCDPISEHNRLYWYRQTLGQGPEFLTYFQNEAQLEKSRLLSDRFSAERPKGSFSTLEIQRTEQGDSAMYLCASSSGQRVYGYTFGSGTRLTVV.

The chain combines TRBV6-6 with TRBJ2-7, with 7 bases matching TRBD2. The CDR3 contains 14 residues. CDR1 and CDR2 (germline): MNHNY, SVGAGI (reference sequence). Unmatched junction bases numbered 7, after V lost 6 bases and J lost 2 bases. The CDR3 sequence: CASSRLAIPYEQYF. CDR3 DNA: TGTGCCAGCAGCCGACTAGCAATTCCCTACGAGCAGTACTTC.

The V and J genes are TRBV7-9 and TRBJ2-7; 8 bases are shared with TRBD2. CDR1 is SEHNR and CDR2 is FQNEAQ in the germline V gene (reference sequence). This CDR3 is built from 15 residues. Germline trimming cut 0 bases from V and 2 bases from J; bases unmatched to any gene: 3. The CDR3 spells CASSLATSAAYEQYF. The DNA for the CDR3 is TGTGCCAGCAGCTTAGCGACTAGCGCAGCCTACGAGCAGTACTTC.

The V gene is TRBV24-1, the J gene TRBJ2-7, with 8 bases identical to TRBD1. Germline values: CDR1 KGHDR, CDR2 SFDVKD. The trim removed 8 bases at V and 6 bases at J, leaving 11 bases unmatched. The CDR3 sequence is 14 residues long. In DNA, the CDR3 is TGTGCCACCATGACGACAGGGGCAATTAGCGAGCAGTACTTC. It is translated as CATMTTGAISEQYF.

The V and J genes are TRBV7-3 and TRBJ2-7, with 7 bases fitting TRBD2. This CDR3 has 16 amino acids. Germline V lookup: CDR1 SGHTA, CDR2 FQGTGA. Unmatched junction bases numbered 12, after V lost 5 bases and J lost 2 bases. The CDR3 DNA is TGTGCCAGCAGCCCCTCCGGGCGGGAGCCCCCCTACGAGCAGTACTTC. The encoded protein is CASSPSGREPPYEQYF. The full variable domain, completed using reference TRBV7-3 and TRBJ2-7, is GAGVSQTPSNKVTEKGKYVELRCDPISGHTALYWYRQSLGQGPEFLIYFQGTGAADDSGLPNDRFFAVRPEGSVSTLKIQRTERGDSAVYLCASSPSGREPPYEQYFGPGTRLTVT.

This chain links TRBV9 with TRBJ1-3, with D unclear. Germline V CDR1 and CDR2: SGDLS, YYNGEE. Trimming removed 0 bases at V and 9 bases at J, with 10 bases between. The CDR3 runs to 13 residues. CDR3 amino acids: CASSVDTGATIYF. CDR3 DNA sequence: TGTGCCAGCAGCGTAGATACGGGCGCCACCATATATTTT.

The chain joins TRBV6-5 to TRBJ2-2; a weak D match, TRBD1 (6 bases). This CDR3 spans 14 amino acids. V lost 6 bases and J 0 bases, leaving 8 bases between the germline ends. Germline V lookup: CDR1 MNHEY, CDR2 SVGAGI. CDR3 loop: CASRGQANTGELFF. The CDR3, as DNA: TGTGCCAGCAGGGGACAAGCGAACACCGGGGAGCTGTTTTTT.

Comments on this clone: One end of the junction fails to match germline, which may point to a read error. The V call is TRBV6-1, the J call TRBJ1-1; 7 bases agree with TRBD1. This CDR3 contains 15 residues. Germline-derived CDR1 and CDR2 are MNHNS and SASEGT. The DNA of the CDR3 is TGTGCCAGCTGTGATCTCTTCCCAGGGGGGGGTGAAGCTTTCTTT. Translation: CASCDLFPGGGEAFF.

The J gene is TRBJ2-3, the V gene TRBV7-8, with no clear D. The CDR3 spans 14 residues. V was shortened by 5 bases and J by 0 bases, with 9 bases between the two germline ends. Germline CDR1 is SGHVS and CDR2 is FQNEAQ. CDR3 loop: CASSILTSTDTQYF. Written as DNA, the CDR3 is TGTGCCAGCAGCATCCTCACTAGCACAGATACGCAGTATTTT.

V usage is TRBV6-2 or TRBV6-3 and J usage is TRBJ2-1; 8 bases are shared with TRBD2. CDR3 size: 17 residues. Germline V gene lookup returns CDR1 MNHEY and CDR2 SVGEGT. The trim removed 0 bases at V and 4 bases at J, leaving 8 bases unmatched. CDR3 nucleotides: TGTGCCAGCAGTTACTCGGTGGCGGGAGGACGATACAATGAGCAGTTCTTC. This sequence encodes CASSYSVAGGRYNEQFF.

The chain joins TRBV28 to TRBJ2-7; D uncertain. The V end was cut by 5 bases, the J end by 2 bases, with 13 bases between. This CDR3 is built from 14 residues. CDR1 is MDHEN and CDR2 is SYDVKM in the germline V gene. The CDR3 sequence: CASSGTGPTYEQYF. CDR3 DNA: TGTGCCAGCAGTGGAACCGGGCCAACCTACGAGCAGTACTTC.

The J gene is TRBJ1-6, the V gene TRBV6-4, with a weak D call TRBD1 (5 bases). V lost 6 bases and J lost 7, with 13 bases in between. CDR3 length equals 14 residues. From germline, CDR1 is MRHNA and CDR2 SNTAGT. The CDR3 spells CASRPQVENSPLHF. The DNA of the CDR3 is TGTGCCAGCAGGCCACAGGTTGAGAATTCACCCCTCCACTTT.